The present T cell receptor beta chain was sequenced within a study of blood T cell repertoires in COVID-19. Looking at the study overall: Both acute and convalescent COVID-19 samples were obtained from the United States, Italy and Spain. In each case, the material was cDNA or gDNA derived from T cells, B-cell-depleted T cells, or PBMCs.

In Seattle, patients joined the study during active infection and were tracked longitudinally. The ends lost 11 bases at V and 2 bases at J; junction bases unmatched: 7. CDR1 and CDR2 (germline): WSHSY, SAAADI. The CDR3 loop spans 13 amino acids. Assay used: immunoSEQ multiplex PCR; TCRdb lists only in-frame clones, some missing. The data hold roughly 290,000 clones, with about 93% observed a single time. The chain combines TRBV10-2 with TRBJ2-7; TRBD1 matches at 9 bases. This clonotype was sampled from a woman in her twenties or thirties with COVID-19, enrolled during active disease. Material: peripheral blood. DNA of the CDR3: TGCGCCGCGGCGGGACAGGGCCCCTACGAGCAGTACTTC. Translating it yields CAAAGQGPYEQYF.